A selection of T cell receptor beta chains follows, all from one sample in a study of T cells in Graves' hyperthyroidism and ophthalmopathy. TCRdb re-derived calls from the multiplex PCR reads in MiXCR, one entry per CDR3 protein. In the table there are 450,000 to 700,000 distinct CDR3 sequences, 46% of which are singletons. Sequenced input: peripheral blood or thyroid tissue (not recorded which). The receptor source for this set is an adult woman with Graves' disease, either hyperthyroidism or ophthalmopathy (not recorded which). Each CDR3 is given without its conserved first and last residue. Expanded clones get a size class; other rows say once, few or many, or leave the size out.

clone_size	v_call	cdr3_length	j_call	cdr3_aa
many	TRBV2	13	TRBJ2-7	ASSVRTGTSYEQY
-	TRBV7-8	11	TRBJ1-3	ASSDPPGNTIY
many	TRBV12-3/TRBV12-4	12	TRBJ2-7	ASSPDRAIYEQY
many	TRBV2	15	TRBJ2-7	ASRGTSGRSLNYEQY
many	TRBV3-1	12	TRBJ2-7	ASSHGTIPYEQY
-	TRBV10-3	12	TRBJ1-2	AISSSGRAYGYT
many	TRBV5-5	12	TRBJ1-1	ASSLTVWNTEAF
many	TRBV4-1	16	TRBJ1-1	ASSQGPGTGGRRFEAF
many	TRBV6-5	12	TRBJ1-5	ASSYARVDQPQH
once	TRBV10-3	14	TRBJ2-1	AISERTSGESSEQF
few	TRBV5-5	14	TRBJ2-5	ASSKGLAGGGETQY
many	TRBV4-1	12	TRBJ2-7	ASSQDSAFYEQY
-	TRBV7-2	13	TRBJ1-4	ASSFGDSGGAKLF
-	TRBV5-5	13	TRBJ2-5	ASSWATGGPETQY
-	TRBV7-9	13	TRBJ1-4	ASSPRDRSNEKLF
many	TRBV20-1	13	TRBJ2-2	SARPGTRNTGELF
-	TRBV20-1	12	TRBJ2-5	SARLAGDQETQY
many	TRBV12-3/TRBV12-4	12	TRBJ1-2	ASSPISLPAGYT
-	TRBV29-1	13	TRBJ1-2	SVLRTDGTNYGYT
many	TRBV12-3/TRBV12-4	12	TRBJ2-5	ASSFPPGHPAQY
many	TRBV29-1	12	TRBJ1-2	SVKGPLHNYGYT
many	TRBV12-3/TRBV12-4	12	TRBJ2-7	ASSILSPAREQY
-	TRBV7-6	17	TRBJ1-2	ASSLDSGEGTKANYGYT
many	TRBV20-1	11	TRBJ2-7	SASSGKWYEQY
-	TRBV2	10	TRBJ1-1	ASKRDRTEAF
few	TRBV29-1	12	TRBJ1-1	SAWGGTKNTEAF
-	TRBV9	15	TRBJ2-3	ASSVAGQGADADTQY
-	TRBV7-9	7	TRBJ1-2	ASSLVGT
-	TRBV3-1	14	TRBJ2-7	ASSLEPPPFSYEQY
many	TRBV12-5	11	TRBJ1-1	ASSGQVNTEAF
-	TRBV20-1	9	TRBJ2-3	SVSPTDTQY
once	TRBV28	12	TRBJ2-7	ASRNSGTSGEQY
many	TRBV20-1	12	TRBJ2-2	SAVGTPVTGELF
many	TRBV10-3	13	TRBJ2-7	AISDNSNGVYEQY
many	TRBV20-1	12	TRBJ2-7	SAPGAGGYWEQY
-	TRBV9	13	TRBJ2-5	ASSVVGGSGETQY
-	TRBV7-6	13	TRBJ1-6	ASSSSRDRDSPLH
-	TRBV5-1	13	TRBJ2-7	ASREQPGVSYEQY
many	TRBV7-2	11	TRBJ1-2	ASSQAELGGYT